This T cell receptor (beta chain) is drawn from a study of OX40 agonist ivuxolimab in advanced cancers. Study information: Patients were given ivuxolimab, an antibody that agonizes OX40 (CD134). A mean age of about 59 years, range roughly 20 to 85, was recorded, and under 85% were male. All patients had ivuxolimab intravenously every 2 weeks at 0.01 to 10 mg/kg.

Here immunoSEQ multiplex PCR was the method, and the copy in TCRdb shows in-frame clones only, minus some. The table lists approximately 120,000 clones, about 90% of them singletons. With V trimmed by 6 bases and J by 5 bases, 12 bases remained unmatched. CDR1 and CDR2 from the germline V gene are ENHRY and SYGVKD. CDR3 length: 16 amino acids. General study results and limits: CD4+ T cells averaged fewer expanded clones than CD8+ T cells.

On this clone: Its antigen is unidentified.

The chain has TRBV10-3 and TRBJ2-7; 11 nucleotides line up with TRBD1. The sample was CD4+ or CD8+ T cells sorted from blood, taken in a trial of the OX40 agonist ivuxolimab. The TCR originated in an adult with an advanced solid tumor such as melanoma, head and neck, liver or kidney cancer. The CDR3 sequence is CAISADRGQGGDEQYF. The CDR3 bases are TGTGCCATCAGCGCCGACCGGGGACAGGGGGGCGACGAGCAGTACTTC.